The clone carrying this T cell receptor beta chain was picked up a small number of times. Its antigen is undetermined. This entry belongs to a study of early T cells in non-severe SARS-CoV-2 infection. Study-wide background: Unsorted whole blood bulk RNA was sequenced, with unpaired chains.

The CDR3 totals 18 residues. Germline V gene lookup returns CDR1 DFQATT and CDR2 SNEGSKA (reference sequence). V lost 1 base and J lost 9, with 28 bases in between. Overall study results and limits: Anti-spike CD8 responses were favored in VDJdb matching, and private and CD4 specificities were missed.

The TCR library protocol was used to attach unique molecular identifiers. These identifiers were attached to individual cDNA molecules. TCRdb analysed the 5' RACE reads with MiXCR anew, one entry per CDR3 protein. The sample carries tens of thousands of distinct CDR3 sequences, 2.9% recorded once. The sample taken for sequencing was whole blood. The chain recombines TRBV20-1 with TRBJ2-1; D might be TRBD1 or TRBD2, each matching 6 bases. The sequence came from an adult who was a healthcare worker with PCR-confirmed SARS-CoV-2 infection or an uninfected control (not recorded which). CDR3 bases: TGCAGTGCTAGAGCTACCTTGAATGCGGGACACTTGGGTTCTGAGCAGTTCTTC. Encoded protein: CSARATLNAGHLGSEQFF.